This TCR beta chain emerged from a study of cytomegalovirus exposure and HLA in healthy donors. Of note for this clone: Its antigen is still unknown.

The study's findings and limits: With further analysis later on, most CMV-associated TCR beta chains appeared HLA-restricted.

Amplification used 60 Vbeta primers and 13 Jbeta primers. Produced via immunoSEQ multiplex PCR; TCRdb's table is partial and in-frame only. The sample has 140,000 or so clones, roughly 85% seen once; the top ten hold about 3.7%. This CDR3 has 15 amino acids. Trimming removed 0 bases from V and 2 bases from J, with 9 bases in between. Germline V lookup: CDR1 SGHRS, CDR2 YFSETQ. Sequencing used PBMCs. This clonotype originated in a male donor in good health and CMV-seronegative. This chain links TRBV5-1 with TRBJ2-1; maybe TRBD1 (6 bases). This CDR3 is CASSLVGDTYNEQFF. Here the CDR3 DNA reads TGCGCCAGCAGCTTGGTGGGGGACACCTACAATGAGCAGTTCTTC.